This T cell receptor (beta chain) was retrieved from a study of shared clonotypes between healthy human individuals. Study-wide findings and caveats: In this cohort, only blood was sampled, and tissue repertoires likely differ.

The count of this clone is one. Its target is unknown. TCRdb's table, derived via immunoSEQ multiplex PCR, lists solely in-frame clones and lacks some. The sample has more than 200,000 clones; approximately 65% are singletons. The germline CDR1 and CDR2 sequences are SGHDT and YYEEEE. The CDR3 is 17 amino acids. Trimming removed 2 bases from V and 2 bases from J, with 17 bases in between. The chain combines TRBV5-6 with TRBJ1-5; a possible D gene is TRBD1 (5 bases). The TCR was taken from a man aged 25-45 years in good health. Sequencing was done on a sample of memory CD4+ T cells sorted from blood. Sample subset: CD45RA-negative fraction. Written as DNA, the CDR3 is TGTGCCAGCAGCTTCTCTCCGGGGCAGGGCCGCAATCAGCCCCAGCATTTT. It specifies CASSFSPGQGRNQPQHF. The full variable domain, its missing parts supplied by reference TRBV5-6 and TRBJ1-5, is DAGVTQSPTHLIKTRGQQVTLRCSPKSGHDTVSWYQQALGQGPQFIFQYYEEEERQRGNFPDRFSGHQFPNYSSELNVNALLLGDSALYLCASSFSPGQGRNQPQHFGDGTRLSIL.